This paragraph covers one T cell receptor (beta chain) sequence. Its target is not known. The junction differs from germline at one of its ends, possibly a read error. Gene labels here are mouse ones. This specimen belongs to a study of tissue T cells after allogeneic stem cell transplantation. Profiling relied on immunoSEQ multiplex PCR, and the TCRdb table lists in-frame clones only, not all of them. The data show around 7,600 clones, under 50% seen once. Findings and limits, study-wide: Anatomically similar tissues had similar TCR repertoires within each patient. Motif-based clustering found tissue-specific repertoire signatures shared across patients, though few clones were shared.

Time point described: mouse harvest day 7 after allogeneic transplant. Tail vein injection delivered 10^7 T-cell-depleted bone marrow cells and 10^6 splenic CD5+ T cells. B6 (H2b) cells into BALB/c (H2d) mice; tissues taken at day 7 or 14. The receptor was derived from a female BALB/c mouse given C57BL/6 T cells with graft-versus-host disease after an allogeneic hematopoietic cell transplant. Sequenced input: gut tissue.

The CDR3 loop is CASSDWGGNEQYF. The part of the CDR3 DNA that was read is TGTGCCAGCAGTGACTGGGGGGGCAATGAACAGTAC. The chain links TRBV13-2 to TRBJ2-7, with 12 bases lining up with TRBD2. The observed sequence ends 1 residue before the CDR3 terminus, with the missing tail filled in from the germline J gene. The CDR3 runs to 13 residues. Germline lookup yields CDR1 NNHNN and CDR2 SYGAGS (reference sequence).